One sample yielded the 19 T cell receptor beta chains listed below, sequenced in a study of blood T cell repertoires in COVID-19. TCRdb keeps only in-frame clones here, not all; method: immunoSEQ multiplex PCR. This table holds roughly 230,000 clones, about 85% found once. Sequencing was done on a sample of peripheral blood. All receptors come from a man between 70 and 80 years old with acute or convalescent COVID-19.

The rearrangement uses TRBV19 and TRBJ2-7; 12 nucleotides match TRBD2. This CDR3 has 15 amino acids. Germline CDR1 and CDR2: LNHDA and SQIVND (reference sequence). V lost 6 bases to trimming and J lost 2 bases; unmatched junction nucleotides: 5. CDR3 DNA: TGTGCCAGTAGCCTCCTAGCGGGAGGGGCCTACGAGCAGTACTTC. Translated, it gives CASSLLAGGAYEQYF.

The chain uses TRBV19 and TRBJ2-7, with 7 bases fitting TRBD1. Germline CDR1 LNHDA, CDR2 SQIVND (reference sequence). The J segment lost 5 bases and the V segment lost 5 bases, leaving 9 bases of the junction unmatched. The CDR3 covers 14 residues. CDR3 protein: CASSEGASTDEQYF. DNA for the CDR3: TGTGCCAGTAGTGAGGGGGCTAGCACCGACGAGCAGTACTTC. Looking up the rest from reference TRBV19 and TRBJ2-7 gives the full variable domain: DGGITQSPKYLFRKEGQNVTLSCEQNLNHDAMYWYRQDPGQGLRLIYYSQIVNDFQKGDIAEGYSVSREKKESFPLTVTSAQKNPTAFYLCASSEGASTDEQYFGPGTRLTVT.

The chain recombines TRBV5-8 with TRBJ1-2; D remains ambiguous. Germline V CDR1 and CDR2: SGHTS, YDEGEE. V lost 1 base and J lost 7, with 11 bases in between. The CDR3 sequence is 13 residues long. The CDR3 nucleotides are TGTGCCAGCAGCTTGATGACACGGGGTGGCTACACCTTC. Its translation: CASSLMTRGGYTF.

The V gene is TRBV5-1, the J gene TRBJ2-1, with 8 nucleotides matching TRBD2. CDR1 and CDR2 from the germline V gene are SGHRS and YFSETQ. The CDR3 loop spans 15 amino acids. Trimming took 1 base from V and 5 from J; bases not matched to a gene: 5. CDR3 nucleotide sequence: TGCGCCAGCAGCTTGAACAGCGGGAGCAACAATGAGCAGTTCTTC. Protein: CASSLNSGSNNEQFF.

The chain recombines TRBV28 with TRBJ2-1; 9 bases fit TRBD1. The germline V gene encodes CDR1 MDHEN and CDR2 SYDVKM. J was trimmed by 7 bases and V by 6 bases; bases with no gene match: 4. CDR3 length equals 13 residues. The CDR3 is CASRQGQGNEQFF. CDR3 coding DNA: TGTGCCAGCAGACAAGGACAGGGGAATGAGCAGTTCTTC.

CDR3 protein: CASSYSTTGPYEQYF. DNA for the CDR3: TGTGCCAGCAGTTACTCGACGACAGGGCCCTACGAGCAGTACTTC. The gene calls are TRBV6-5 and TRBJ2-7; TRBD1 matches 7 bases. After removal of 0 bases from V and 2 bases from J, the junction contained 4 bases not matched to a gene. This CDR3 has 15 amino acids. The germline V gene encodes CDR1 MNHEY and CDR2 SVGAGI.

The rearrangement joins TRBV30 to TRBJ1-2; D gene ambiguous. CDR1 GTSNPN and CDR2 SVGIG come from the germline V gene (reference sequence). There are 13 residues in the CDR3. With 0 bases removed from V and 6 bases from J, the gap between germline ends came to 11 bases. CDR3 nucleotide sequence: TGTGCCTGGAGTGTACGCCCGGCGGATGGCTACACCTTC. This gives the protein CAWSVRPADGYTF.

V is TRBV7-9 and J is TRBJ2-1; 9 positions match TRBD2. Trimming took 8 bases from V and 4 from J; bases not matched to a gene: 9. Per the germline V gene, CDR1 is SEHNR and CDR2 is FQNEAQ (reference sequence). The CDR3 extends over 15 amino acids. This chain's CDR3 is CASALAGTFYNEQFF. The CDR3 DNA is TGTGCCAGCGCCCTAGCGGGAACTTTTTACAATGAGCAGTTCTTC.

This CDR3 is CASSPGLEQFF. The CDR3 DNA follows: TGTGCCAGCAGCCCAGGGTTGGAGCAGTTCTTC. The chain uses TRBV7-6 and TRBJ2-1, with D possibly being TRBD1 (5 bases). Trimming took off 5 bases at V and 10 bases at J, with 9 bases between the two ends. CDR1 SGHVS and CDR2 FNYEAQ come from the germline V gene. The CDR3 runs to 11 residues.

The chain couples TRBV5-4 to TRBJ1-2, with unresolved D. The germline CDR1 and CDR2 sequences are SGHNT and YYREEE (reference sequence). Deletions cut 4 bases from V and 0 bases from J, with 13 bases between. The CDR3 runs 15 residues. The CDR3 here is CASSQEVKTNYGYTF. The CDR3 coding sequence is TGTGCCAGCAGCCAGGAGGTCAAAACTAACTATGGCTACACCTTC.

This clone was seen a few times. DNA for the CDR3: TGTGCCAGCAGCTTCGGACAGGGGTTTGAGCAGTTCTTC. It yields the protein CASSFGQGFEQFF. V is TRBV11-3 and J is TRBJ2-1, with TRBD1 matching over 9 bases. Trimming removed 3 bases from V and 9 bases from J; junction bases left unmatched: 3. The CDR3 is made up of 13 amino acids. Germline CDR1 SGHNT, CDR2 YENEEA.

V usage is TRBV15 and J usage is TRBJ1-4; TRBD1 matches 8 bases. Unmatched junction bases numbered 10, after V lost 0 bases and J lost 7 bases. Germline V gene lookup returns CDR1 LNHNV and CDR2 YYDKDF (reference sequence). The CDR3 is 17 amino acids. The CDR3 spells CATSRDPNQGAGEKLFF. CDR3 bases: TGTGCCACCAGCAGAGATCCAAATCAGGGGGCCGGTGAAAAACTGTTTTTT.

The rearrangement links TRBV6-6 to TRBJ1-2, with 9 bases matching TRBD1. Unmatched junction bases numbered 9, after V lost 5 bases and J lost 14 bases. Germline CDR1 is MNHNY and CDR2 is SVGAGI (reference sequence). The CDR3 length is 12 residues. The CDR3 coding sequence is TGTGCCAGCAGTCCAAGGACAGGGGCTGAGACCTTC. Translating it yields CASSPRTGAETF.

The sample holds a few counts of this clone. The chain has TRBV21-1 and TRBJ2-5; TRBD2 was called by the table and not checked on the DNA. TRBV21-1 is a known pseudogene. This CDR3 is built from 14 residues. The CDR3 loop is CASILLLIQETQYF. CDR3 nucleotide sequence: TGTGCCAGCATCCTCTTATTAATCCAAGAGACCCAGTACTTC.

The chain uses TRBV19 and TRBJ1-2; perhaps TRBD1 as D (6 bases). This CDR3 comprises 13 residues. V lost 6 bases and J 6 bases, leaving 14 bases between the germline ends. Germline V gene sequence: CDR1 LNHDA, CDR2 SQIVND (reference sequence). The CDR3 DNA sequence: TGTGCCAGTAGGATACAGGGATTCAATGGCTACACCTTC. Its protein is CASRIQGFNGYTF.

This chain uses TRBV5-1 with TRBJ2-7; 7 bases agree with TRBD1. This CDR3 has 14 amino acids. Germline loops: CDR1 SGHRS, CDR2 YFSETQ. After removal of 4 bases from V and 2 bases from J, the junction contained 6 bases not matched to a gene. The CDR3 coding sequence is TGCGCCAGCAGCCTCCGACAGGGACCCTACGAGCAGTACTTC. Amino acid sequence: CASSLRQGPYEQYF.

The genes are TRBV19 and TRBJ1-5; TRBD1 matches at 11 bases. V trimming: 4 bases; J trimming: 6 bases; junction bases outside the gene matches: 2. The CDR3 covers 14 residues. The V gene's germline CDR1 is LNHDA and CDR2 SQIVND (reference sequence). Written as DNA, the CDR3 is TGTGCCAGTAGTAGGGGACAGGGGGGTCAGCCCCAGCATTTT. Translation gives CASSRGQGGQPQHF.

The chain has TRBV7-3 and TRBJ2-1, with 8 bases matching TRBD2. The germline V gene has CDR1 SGHTA and CDR2 FQGTGA. After removal of 3 bases from V and 8 bases from J, the junction contained 9 bases not matched to a gene. The CDR3 has 15 amino acids. The CDR3 bases are TGTGCCAGCAGCTTTCCCACTAGCGGTACCGATGAGCAGTTCTTC. This sequence encodes CASSFPTSGTDEQFF.

CDR3 residues: CASSRTTGGPYNEQFF. DNA for the CDR3: TGTGCCAGTAGTAGAACAACAGGGGGCCCGTACAATGAGCAGTTCTTC. This rearrangement joins TRBV19 to TRBJ2-1; 9 nucleotides agree with TRBD1. This CDR3 has 16 residues. Germline-derived CDR1 and CDR2 are LNHDA and SQIVND (reference sequence). V shed 4 bases, J shed 4 bases, and the junction held 8 bases outside the gene matches.